This T cell receptor (beta chain) was documented in a study of CD8+ T cells in alopecia areata (dated by TCRdb to the late 2010s). For context, the study as a whole: In both human patients and the C3H/HeJ mouse model, the study applied high-throughput TCRbeta sequencing to look at T cell clonal expansion in alopecia areata. Scalp tissue and sorted CD4+ and CD8+ peripheral blood T cells from patchy and totalis/universalis alopecia areata patients and from healthy controls were covered by human TCRbeta sequencing. Scalp clonality was compared across normal scalp (n=4), patchy alopecia areata scalp (n=8), and alopecia totalis/universalis scalp (n=8). RNA was extracted with the PAXgene miRNA kit for fixed scalp, the miRNeasy kit for PBMCs, and the RNeasy kit for mouse skin. TCRbeta CDR3 regions were amplified by immunoSEQ multiplex PCR using 35 Vbeta forward and 13 Jbeta reverse primers. What the research found in general, with its limitations: Compared with normal scalp, lesional scalp, particularly in alopecia totalis/universalis, had higher clonality and more expanded CD8+ clones, which suggests antigenic drive. Unlike mouse skin, where gammadelta T cells dominate, normal human skin contains resident alphabeta T cells that get sequenced too, which complicates analysis of the scalp TCR repertoire. Shared TCR sequences between patients were less evident than in mice, which may be partly attributable to HLA diversity in the patient population.

The library was built by means of the immunoSEQ multiplex PCR assay. For TCR sequencing, RNA was extracted from every sample and reverse transcribed into cDNA to serve as template. SuperScript III was used for first-strand cDNA synthesis, primed with a 2:1 mix of oligo-dT and random hexamers. A synthetic immune receptor repertoire was used to gauge amplification bias, and whatever bias remained was removed computationally. The original methods were these. Raw reads were preprocessed to remove errors, and CDR3 was defined according to IMGT conventions as the region from the conserved cysteine to phenylalanine. To get clonality, Shannon entropy was normalized by log2 of the number of productive unique TCRs and the result was subtracted from 1. Scalp TCRbeta sequences were cross-referenced with sorted blood CD4 and CD8 repertoires so that the CD4 or CD8 identity of scalp clones could be inferred. TCRdb re-hosts the immuneACCESS table, in-frame sequences only. Its copies lack some clones; in the studies checked, an unresolved V gene accounts for under half of them, and the cause for the rest is not known. For V, J and clone size, that table is used; D and trimming come from the DNA. This sample is represented by approximately 150,000 clones; 55% to 65% of them were singletons. 4% to 5.5% of the sample is in the top ten clones.

Points on this clone: This receptor's antigen is unknown. No base qualities exist here, and no much larger clone lies one base off it.

According to the germline V gene (reference sequence), CDR1 reads SGHNT and CDR2 reads YYREEE. V loses 2 bases of germline sequence and J loses 0 bases, and the interval between the two ends is 8 bases. The CDR3 runs 14 residues from the cysteine to the phenylalanine. Of all the DNA, just the CDR3 is kept, 42 bases in frame from base 1. PBMCs were isolated by density centrifugation and stained for CD3, CD4 and CD8, and CD4+ and CD8+ T cells were sorted on a FACSAria. Unaffected controls provided scalp biopsies and blood samples. This chain is built from TRBV5-4 and TRBJ1-1, with the D gene not clear enough to name. This sequence originates from a human donor in good health. The sample consisted of CD4+ T cells sorted from blood. Read as DNA, the sequence is TGTGCCAGCAGCTTAGCCACGCTGAACACTGAAGCTTTCTTT. Protein translation: CASSLATLNTEAFF.